Sequencing of this TCR beta chain was carried out in a study of CD8 T cells in ankylosing spondylitis (TCRdb year 2017). Regarding the research as a whole: To find TCR variants linked to disease, the study profiled T cell receptor beta repertoires in ankylosing spondylitis patients and healthy donors. In total, the full study cohort was made up of some 100 healthy donors and 25 to 30 ankylosing spondylitis patients. Peripheral blood was sampled, and synovial fluid was also collected from ankylosing spondylitis patients. The research as a whole found: Blood from ankylosing spondylitis patients appeared to be characterized by a TCR beta motif made up of eight highly homologous amino acid variants. The disease-linked clones showed a CD8+ phenotype and occurred at relatively low frequencies in peripheral blood. According to the report, matched synovial fluid samples from ankylosing spondylitis patients were significantly enriched for the disease-linked clones. Some motif variants were previously reported in synovial fluid and blood of reactive arthritis patients, suggesting common disease-initiation mechanisms.

The reads were generated on an Illumina HiSeq 2500. Quantitative 5'-RACE with molecular barcodes was used to prepare TCR beta libraries. The source study handled its data this way. A new computational method, built on a probabilistic model of VDJ rearrangement, was used to identify disease-linked TCR variants. TCRdb trimmed the raw reads at Q25, called clones with MiXCR and kept productive beta chains. A single entry per CDR3 protein holds the most common genes and DNA from its merged rows. The V and J calls, along with clone size, are taken from TCRdb and not from the paper's own processing. Counted in this sample were 800,000 to 900,000 distinct CDR3 sequences; approximately 10% of them appeared once. 0.45% to 0.6% of the sample rests with the top ten. As regards this clonotype: What antigen it recognizes has not been identified. Nothing much larger sits one base from this clone, and base qualities are not available.

Sequenced: blood, either unsorted or a sorted T cell fraction (not recorded which). This receptor was identified in a male donor with ankylosing spondylitis.

The CDR3 reads CSARDWRFYNEQFF. In nucleotide form, the sequence is TGCAGTGCTAGAGATTGGCGCTTTTACAATGAGCAGTTCTTC. The chain couples TRBV20-1 to TRBJ2-1; no D gene can be assigned with confidence. The germline V gene (reference sequence) specifies DFQATT as CDR1 and SNEGSKA as CDR2. V is clipped by 0 bases and J by 4 bases, and the sequence between their germline boundaries is 10 bases long. Its CDR3 holds 14 amino acids, cysteine through phenylalanine. Just the 42-base CDR3 DNA is kept, in frame starting at base 1.